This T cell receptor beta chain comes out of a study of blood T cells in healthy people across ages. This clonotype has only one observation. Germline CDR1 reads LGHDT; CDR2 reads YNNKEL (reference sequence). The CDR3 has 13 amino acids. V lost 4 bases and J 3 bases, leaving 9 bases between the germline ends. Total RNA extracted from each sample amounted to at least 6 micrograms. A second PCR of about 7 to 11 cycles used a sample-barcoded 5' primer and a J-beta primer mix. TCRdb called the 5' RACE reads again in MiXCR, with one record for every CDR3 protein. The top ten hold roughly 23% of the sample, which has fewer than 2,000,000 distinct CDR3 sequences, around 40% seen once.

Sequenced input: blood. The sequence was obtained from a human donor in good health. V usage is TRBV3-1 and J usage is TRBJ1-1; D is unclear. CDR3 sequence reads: CASSRGVHTEAFF. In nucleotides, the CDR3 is TGTGCCAGCAGCCGGGGAGTACACACTGAAGCTTTCTTT.